This TCR beta chain came from a study of blood T cell repertoires in COVID-19. Method: immunoSEQ multiplex PCR; TCRdb's copy keeps in-frame clones and lacks some. The sample has some 400,000 clones, 90% seen once. V lost 4 bases, J lost 0 bases, and 6 bases stayed unmatched. This CDR3 comprises 16 residues. Per germline, CDR1 KGHSH and CDR2 LQKENI. Sequenced sample: peripheral blood. V gene TRBV18 combines with J gene TRBJ2-7, with 10 bases matching TRBD2. The source is a man aged 18 to 30 with active or convalescent COVID-19. The DNA for the CDR3 is TGTGCCAGCTCACTACTAGCGGGACCCACCTCCTACGAGCAGTACTTC. Translating gives CASSLLAGPTSYEQYF.